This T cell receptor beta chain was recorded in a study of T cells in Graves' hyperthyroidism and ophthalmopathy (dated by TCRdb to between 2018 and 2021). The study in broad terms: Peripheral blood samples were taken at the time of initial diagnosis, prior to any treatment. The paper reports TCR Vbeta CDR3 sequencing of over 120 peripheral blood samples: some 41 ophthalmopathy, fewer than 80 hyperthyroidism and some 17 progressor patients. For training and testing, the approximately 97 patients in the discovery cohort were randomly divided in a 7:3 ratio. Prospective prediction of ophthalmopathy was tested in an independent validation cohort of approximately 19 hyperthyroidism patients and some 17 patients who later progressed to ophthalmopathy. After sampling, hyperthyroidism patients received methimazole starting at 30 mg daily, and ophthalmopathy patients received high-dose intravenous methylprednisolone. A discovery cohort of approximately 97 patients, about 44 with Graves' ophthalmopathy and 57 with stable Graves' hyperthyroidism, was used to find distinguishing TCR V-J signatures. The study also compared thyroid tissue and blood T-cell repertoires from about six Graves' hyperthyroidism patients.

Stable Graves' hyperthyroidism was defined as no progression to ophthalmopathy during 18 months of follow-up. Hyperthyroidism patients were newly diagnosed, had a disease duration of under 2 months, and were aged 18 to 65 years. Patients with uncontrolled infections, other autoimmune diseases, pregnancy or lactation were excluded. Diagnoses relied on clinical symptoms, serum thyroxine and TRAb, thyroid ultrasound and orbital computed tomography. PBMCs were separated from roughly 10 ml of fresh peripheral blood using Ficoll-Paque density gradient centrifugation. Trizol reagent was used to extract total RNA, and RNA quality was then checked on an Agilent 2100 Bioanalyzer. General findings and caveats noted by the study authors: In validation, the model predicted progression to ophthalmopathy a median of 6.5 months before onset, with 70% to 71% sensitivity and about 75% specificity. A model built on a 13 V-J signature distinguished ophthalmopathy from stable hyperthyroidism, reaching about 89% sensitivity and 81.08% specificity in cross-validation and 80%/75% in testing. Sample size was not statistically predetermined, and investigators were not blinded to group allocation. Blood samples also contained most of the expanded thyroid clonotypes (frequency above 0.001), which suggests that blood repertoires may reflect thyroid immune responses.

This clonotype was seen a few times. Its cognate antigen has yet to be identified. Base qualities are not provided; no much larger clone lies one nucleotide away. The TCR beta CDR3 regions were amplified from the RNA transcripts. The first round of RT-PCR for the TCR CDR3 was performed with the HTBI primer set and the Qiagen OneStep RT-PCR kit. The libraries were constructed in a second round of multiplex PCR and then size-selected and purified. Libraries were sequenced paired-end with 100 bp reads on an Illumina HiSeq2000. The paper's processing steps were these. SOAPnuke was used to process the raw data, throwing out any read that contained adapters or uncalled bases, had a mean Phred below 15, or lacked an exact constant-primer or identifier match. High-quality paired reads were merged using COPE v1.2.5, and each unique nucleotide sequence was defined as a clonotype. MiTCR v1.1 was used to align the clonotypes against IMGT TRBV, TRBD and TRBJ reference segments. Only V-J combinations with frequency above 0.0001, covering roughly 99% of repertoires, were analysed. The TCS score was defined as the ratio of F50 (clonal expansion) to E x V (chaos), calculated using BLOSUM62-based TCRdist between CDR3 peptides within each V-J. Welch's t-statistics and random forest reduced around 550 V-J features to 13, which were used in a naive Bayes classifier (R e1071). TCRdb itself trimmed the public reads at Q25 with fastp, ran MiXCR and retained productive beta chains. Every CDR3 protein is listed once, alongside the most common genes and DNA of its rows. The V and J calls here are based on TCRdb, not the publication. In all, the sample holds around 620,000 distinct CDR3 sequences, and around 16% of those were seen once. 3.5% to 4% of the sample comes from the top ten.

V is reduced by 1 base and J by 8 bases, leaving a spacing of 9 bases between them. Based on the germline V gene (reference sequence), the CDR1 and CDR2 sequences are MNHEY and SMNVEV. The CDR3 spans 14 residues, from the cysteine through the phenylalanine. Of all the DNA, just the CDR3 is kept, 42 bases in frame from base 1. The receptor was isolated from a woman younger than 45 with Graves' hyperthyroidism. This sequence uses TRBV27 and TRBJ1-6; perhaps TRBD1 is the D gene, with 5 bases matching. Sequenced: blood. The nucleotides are TGTGCCAGCAGTTTATTGACAGACCATTCACCCCTCCACTTT. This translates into CASSLLTDHSPLHF.